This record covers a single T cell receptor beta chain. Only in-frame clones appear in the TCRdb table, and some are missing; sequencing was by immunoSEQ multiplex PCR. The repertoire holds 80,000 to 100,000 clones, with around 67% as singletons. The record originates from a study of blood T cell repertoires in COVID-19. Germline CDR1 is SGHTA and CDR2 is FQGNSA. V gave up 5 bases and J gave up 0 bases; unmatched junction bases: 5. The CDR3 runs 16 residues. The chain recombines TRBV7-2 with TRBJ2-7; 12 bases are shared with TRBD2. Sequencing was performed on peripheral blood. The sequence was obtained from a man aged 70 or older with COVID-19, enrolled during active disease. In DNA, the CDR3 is TGTGCCAGCAGCCCCGGGACTAGCGGGCCCTCCTACGAGCAGTACTTC. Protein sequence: CASSPGTSGPSYEQYF.